Reported below is one T cell receptor beta chain. Its antigen is not yet known. No per-base quality is available; no much larger clone lies one base away. TCRbeta CDR3 regions were amplified from genomic DNA by means of the immunoSEQ Assay, a bias-controlled multiplex PCR. As for the original processing: The number of nucleated cells in each sample was estimated by amplification of reference gene primers within the assay. To quantify the absolute abundance of each unique TCRbeta CDR3 rearrangement, sequence reads were collapsed and filtered. Productive Simpson clonality was computed per sample as the square root of Simpson's diversity index over productive rearrangements. In TCRdb, the immuneACCESS table is reduced to in-frame sequences with V and J assigned. These tables do not hold every clone; where another copy was compared, an unresolved V gene accounts for under half, and the others remain unexplained. D and trimming come from the DNA, and the V and J calls and clone size come from that table. Across this sample there are approximately 130,000 clones, with more than 65% seen only once. Roughly 25% of the sample is held by the ten biggest clonotypes.

For CDR1 and CDR2, the germline V gene (reference sequence) lists LNHDA and SQIVND. The CDR3 goes from the cysteine to the phenylalanine over 13 residues. Here the CDR3 DNA is all that survives: 39 bases in frame from base 1. The V end loses 8 bases and the J end loses 5 bases, and a stretch of 15 bases separates them. The record originates from a study of blood T cell repertoires in COVID-19 (dated by TCRdb to 2020 to 2022). In terms of the full investigation: Collaborator samples came from the United States, Italy and Spain and covered acute and convalescent phases of COVID-19. The repertoires were released in a freely available public database intended as a resource for research on the immune response to SARS-CoV-2. The dataset comprised deeply sampled blood TCRbeta repertoires from subjects exposed to, actively infected with, or recovered from COVID-19. The material from the prospective study consisted of cDNA or gDNA derived from T cells, B-cell-depleted T cells, or PBMCs. The samples were drawn from the first 160 participants of the ongoing ImmuneRACE study and from 1,254 subjects provided by 6 global collaborators. Where HLA class I and class II types were available, the types were taken from metadata supplied by the sample provider, not from assay-based typing. A de-identified subject ID, COVID-19 status, age in years and sex were almost always included in the sample metadata. Overall study results and their limits: How much clinical and demographic metadata was included differed by source and by participant, and the metadata was provided uncurated.

Collaborating institutions collected whole blood in K2EDTA tubes following their own protocols. For TCRbeta analysis, collaborators shipped samples in one of three forms: frozen whole blood, isolated PBMCs, or DNA extracted from either of those sample types. The TCR sequence derives from a human donor in a cohort sampled during active COVID-19. The specimen was peripheral blood. The sequence is built from TRBV19 and TRBJ1-1, with the D gene uncertain. The CDR3: CASGGRGITEAFF. The DNA sequence follows: TGTGCCAGTGGAGGGCGCGGGATAACTGAAGCTTTCTTT.